The T cell receptor (beta chain) described here comes from a study of T-cell memory formation after mild COVID-19. As for the study in general: TCR clusters largely stayed donor specific. The study's findings and limits: Clones that contracted clustered mainly in CM and EM if CD4+ and in EMRA if CD8+. Memory from before infection featured some responding clones, which suggests cross-reactive memory joined.

A remark on this clonotype: Its antigen is not identified.

Libraries for TCRalpha and TCRbeta carried sample barcodes and unique molecular identifiers via 5'RACE. One entry per CDR3 protein, called by TCRdb with MiXCR from the 5' RACE reads. Among around 250,000 distinct CDR3 sequences, 15% to 20% were seen once, and the ten largest hold roughly a fifth. Looked up from germline, CDR1 is DFQATT and CDR2 is SNEGSKA (reference sequence). This CDR3 has 10 amino acids. V was cut by 6 bases and J by 10 bases, with 12 bases left in between. This chain connects TRBV20-1 to TRBJ1-2; D remains ambiguous. Input material: PBMCs or a T cell subset sorted from them (not recorded which). The sequence derives from a man aged 18 to 30 who had mild COVID-19 (a few samples of this study predate the infection). Cell type and time point are not known. The chain's CDR3 is CSARLTPYTF. The CDR3 coding sequence is TGCAGTGCAAGGCTTACCCCCTACACCTTC.